This TCR beta chain is drawn from a study of T cells in localized non-small cell lung cancer. Study results and limitations: When the top 100 tumor clones were examined, a median about 60 of them also appeared in the adjacent lung, which was paired and uninvolved.

The assay was immunoSEQ multiplex PCR, and TCRdb's table has in-frame clones only and misses some. The sample lists approximately 3,000 clones; 25% were seen once. The CDR3 runs 13 residues. Trimming removed 1 base at V and 4 bases at J, with 7 bases between. CDR1 is MDHEN and CDR2 is SYDVKM in the germline V gene. There are a few counts of this clone. The antigen remains unidentified. The sequenced sample was lung tumor tissue, obtained before any cancer treatment. The source is a male donor older than 55 with stage III lung adenocarcinoma. This chain connects TRBV28 to TRBJ1-2; D is ambiguous. The CDR3 coding sequence is TGTGCCAGCAGTTTATCGGGCAGCTATGGCTACACCTTC. It codes for CASSLSGSYGYTF.